This is a list of T cell receptor beta chains from one sample in a study of shared clonotypes between healthy human individuals. Generated by immunoSEQ multiplex PCR, the TCRdb table keeps only in-frame clones and is missing some. The repertoire has fewer than 2.5 million clones, roughly 93% of them found once; the top ten carry about 0.38%. Specimen: naive CD4+ T cells from PBMCs. These receptors originate from a young man in good health. Some clones in this sample may be carry-over from other donors' samples. Each CDR3 is given with its conserved first and last residue. Each record gives: J gene, clone size, V gene, D gene, CDR3 DNA, CDR3 protein. D genes are given only for firm matches. Clone size is shown for a subset of rows, as once, few, many or a class of expanded clone.

J gene: TRBJ1-1
clone size: few
V gene: TRBV27
D gene: -
CDR3 DNA: TGTGCCAGCAGTTTAGGGGGAGAGAACACTGAAGCTTTCTTT
CDR3 protein: CASSLGGENTEAFF

J gene: TRBJ2-3
clone size: -
V gene: TRBV5-1
D gene: TRBD2
CDR3 DNA: TGCGCCAGCAGCTTGGCCCCTAGCGGGCGCACAGATACGCAGTATTTT
CDR3 protein: CASSLAPSGRTDTQYF

J gene: TRBJ2-1
clone size: -
V gene: TRBV5-4
D gene: -
CDR3 DNA: TGTGCCAGCAGCGCTAATTCGGGCCGAGGTGAGCAGTTCTTC
CDR3 protein: CASSANSGRGEQFF

J gene: TRBJ2-3
clone size: -
V gene: TRBV30
D gene: -
CDR3 DNA: TGTGCCTGGAGTGTAAATGCGGGGCGGGCCACAGATACGCAGTATTTT
CDR3 protein: CAWSVNAGRATDTQYF

J gene: TRBJ2-5
clone size: -
V gene: TRBV7-2
D gene: -
CDR3 DNA: TGTGCCAGTAGACTTGGACAAGAGACCCAGTACTTC
CDR3 protein: CASRLGQETQYF

J gene: TRBJ1-4
clone size: -
V gene: TRBV28
D gene: -
CDR3 DNA: TGTGCCAGCACCGTACGGGCAGGGTACCTGTTTTTT
CDR3 protein: CASTVRAGYLFF

J gene: TRBJ1-2
clone size: once
V gene: TRBV4-1
D gene: -
CDR3 DNA: TGCGCCAGCAGCCACGAGGGTAAGCGCTATGGCTACACCTTC
CDR3 protein: CASSHEGKRYGYTF

J gene: TRBJ2-1
clone size: -
V gene: TRBV29-1
D gene: TRBD2
CDR3 DNA: TGCAGCGTTGGCGGGAGGGTATACAATGAGCAGTTCTTC
CDR3 protein: CSVGGRVYNEQFF

J gene: TRBJ2-3
clone size: -
V gene: TRBV11-2
D gene: TRBD1
CDR3 DNA: TGTGCCAGCAGCGACCGGACAGGGGAGGTGACAGATACGCAGTATTTT
CDR3 protein: CASSDRTGEVTDTQYF

J gene: TRBJ2-7
clone size: -
V gene: TRBV10-3
D gene: TRBD2
CDR3 DNA: TGTGCCATCACCCCGGGACTAGCGGCCTACGAGCAGTACTTC
CDR3 protein: CAITPGLAAYEQYF

J gene: TRBJ1-3
clone size: few
V gene: TRBV28
D gene: -
CDR3 DNA: TGTGCCAGCAGTTTTGAGTCTTGGGGAAACACCATATATTTT
CDR3 protein: CASSFESWGNTIYF

J gene: TRBJ1-1
clone size: -
V gene: TRBV9
D gene: -
CDR3 DNA: TGTGCCAGCAGCGTAGGTACAGGCCTCATGAACACTGAAGCTTTCTTT
CDR3 protein: CASSVGTGLMNTEAFF

J gene: TRBJ2-7
clone size: -
V gene: TRBV27
D gene: -
CDR3 DNA: TGTGCCAGCAGTTTATGGGCAGGGATAACGGGTTCGGGCTACGAGCAGTACTTC
CDR3 protein: CASSLWAGITGSGYEQYF

J gene: TRBJ2-2
clone size: -
V gene: TRBV7-3
D gene: TRBD2
CDR3 DNA: TGTGCCAGCAGCTCTATGACTAGCGCTCCCGGGGAGCTGTTTTTT
CDR3 protein: CASSSMTSAPGELFF

J gene: TRBJ2-7
clone size: -
V gene: TRBV2
D gene: TRBD1
CDR3 DNA: TGTGCCAGCAATGGACAGGGGGCTGCGGGAGAGCAGTACTTC
CDR3 protein: CASNGQGAAGEQYF

J gene: TRBJ1-1
clone size: -
V gene: TRBV6-6
D gene: -
CDR3 DNA: TGTGCCAGCACCTTACTAGGGAACCTGAACACTGAAGCTTTCTTT
CDR3 protein: CASTLLGNLNTEAFF

J gene: TRBJ1-2
clone size: -
V gene: TRBV18
D gene: -
CDR3 DNA: TGTGCCAGCTCACCACGACAGGCGCTCGCTAACTATGGCTACACCTTC
CDR3 protein: CASSPRQALANYGYTF

J gene: TRBJ2-7
clone size: once
V gene: TRBV7-8
D gene: TRBD2
CDR3 DNA: TGTGCCAGCAGCTCGGTGACTAGCGGGACCTACGAGCAGTACTTC
CDR3 protein: CASSSVTSGTYEQYF

J gene: TRBJ2-3
clone size: -
V gene: TRBV18
D gene: TRBD1
CDR3 DNA: TGTGCCAGCTCACAGGGACAGGGAACAGATACGCAGTATTTT
CDR3 protein: CASSQGQGTDTQYF

J gene: TRBJ2-5
clone size: -
V gene: TRBV5-4
D gene: -
CDR3 DNA: TGTGCCAGCAGCTCGGTCCAAGAGACCCAGTACTTC
CDR3 protein: CASSSVQETQYF

J gene: TRBJ2-7
clone size: -
V gene: TRBV5-1
D gene: TRBD1
CDR3 DNA: TGCGCCAGTCGCGTTTGGGACAGCTCCTACGAGCAGTACTTC
CDR3 protein: CASRVWDSSYEQYF

J gene: TRBJ1-5
clone size: -
V gene: TRBV6-5
D gene: TRBD1
CDR3 DNA: TGTGCCAGCAGCTCTCCTGACAGGGGCTCAGGGCCCCAGCATTTT
CDR3 protein: CASSSPDRGSGPQHF

J gene: TRBJ2-2
clone size: -
V gene: TRBV9
D gene: -
CDR3 DNA: TGTGCCAGCAGCGCGGAGACCGGGGAGCTGTTTTTT
CDR3 protein: CASSAETGELFF

J gene: TRBJ2-5
clone size: -
V gene: TRBV6-5
D gene: -
CDR3 DNA: TGTGCCAGCAGTTACATAAGGGGCTTAGATACCCAGTACTTC
CDR3 protein: CASSYIRGLDTQYF

J gene: TRBJ1-1
clone size: -
V gene: TRBV4-3
D gene: -
CDR3 DNA: TGCGCCAGCAGCCAAGAGGTAGGGACTGAAGCTTTCTTT
CDR3 protein: CASSQEVGTEAFF

J gene: TRBJ2-7
clone size: -
V gene: TRBV7-2
D gene: TRBD2
CDR3 DNA: TGTGCCAGCAGTCAACTAGGGACTAGCGGGAGGGTACAGTACTTC
CDR3 protein: CASSQLGTSGRVQYF

J gene: TRBJ2-6
clone size: -
V gene: TRBV28
D gene: TRBD1
CDR3 DNA: TGTGCCAGCAGTGGGGGACAGATCTCTGGGGCCAACGTCCTGACTTTC
CDR3 protein: CASSGGQISGANVLTF

J gene: TRBJ2-7
clone size: -
V gene: TRBV4-3
D gene: -
CDR3 DNA: TGCGCCAGCAGCCAAGATTTGGGCGGACGGTTCTACGAGCAGTACTTC
CDR3 protein: CASSQDLGGRFYEQYF

J gene: TRBJ2-7
clone size: -
V gene: TRBV28
D gene: TRBD1
CDR3 DNA: TGTGCCAGCAGCCCGGTGGACAGGGGATACGAGCAGTACTTC
CDR3 protein: CASSPVDRGYEQYF

J gene: TRBJ1-5
clone size: -
V gene: TRBV5-6
D gene: TRBD1
CDR3 DNA: TGTGCCAGCAGCTTGTATGGGACAGTTAGCAATCAGCCCCAGCATTTT
CDR3 protein: CASSLYGTVSNQPQHF

J gene: TRBJ1-2
clone size: -
V gene: TRBV19
D gene: -
CDR3 DNA: TGTGCCAGTAGTATCGCCGGGACGCCCGGCTACACCTTC
CDR3 protein: CASSIAGTPGYTF

J gene: TRBJ2-5
clone size: once
V gene: TRBV6-1
D gene: -
CDR3 DNA: TGTGCCAGCAGTGAATTTAGCGGCAGGGGGTGGTCGGCCCAGTACTTC
CDR3 protein: CASSEFSGRGWSAQYF

J gene: TRBJ2-7
clone size: -
V gene: TRBV6-1
D gene: -
CDR3 DNA: TGTGCCAGCAGTGAAACGAGACTGAGACGCGAGCAGTACTTC
CDR3 protein: CASSETRLRREQYF

J gene: TRBJ1-4
clone size: -
V gene: TRBV6-1
D gene: -
CDR3 DNA: TGTGCCAGCAGTGGGGACGGGAATAATGAAAAACTGTTTTTT
CDR3 protein: CASSGDGNNEKLFF

J gene: TRBJ2-3
clone size: once
V gene: TRBV7-8
D gene: -
CDR3 DNA: TGTGCCAGCAGCTCTCGACCGGGGGGCGCAGATACGCAGTATTTT
CDR3 protein: CASSSRPGGADTQYF

J gene: TRBJ2-7
clone size: once
V gene: TRBV5-1
D gene: -
CDR3 DNA: TGCGCCAGCAGCTTGGATGGTCGGCAGGCCTACGAGCAGTACTTC
CDR3 protein: CASSLDGRQAYEQYF

J gene: TRBJ2-7
clone size: -
V gene: TRBV28
D gene: TRBD2
CDR3 DNA: TGTGCCAGCAGGCCGGGACTAGCGGGGTACGAGCAGTACTTC
CDR3 protein: CASRPGLAGYEQYF

J gene: TRBJ2-2
clone size: -
V gene: TRBV6-1
D gene: -
CDR3 DNA: TGTGCCAGCAGTGAACGGGGGGCTTTGAACACCGGGGAGCTGTTTTTT
CDR3 protein: CASSERGALNTGELFF

J gene: TRBJ1-2
clone size: -
V gene: TRBV6-6
D gene: -
CDR3 DNA: TGTGCCAGCAGCCCCCCCGTGGGAAGAGGCTATGGCTACACCTTC
CDR3 protein: CASSPPVGRGYGYTF

J gene: TRBJ2-2
clone size: -
V gene: TRBV15
D gene: TRBD2
CDR3 DNA: TGTGCCACCAGCAGAGATTACTTACTAGCGGGAACACCTGGCAACACCGGGGAGCTGTTTTTT
CDR3 protein: CATSRDYLLAGTPGNTGELFF

J gene: TRBJ2-3
clone size: -
V gene: TRBV28
D gene: TRBD2
CDR3 DNA: TGTGCCAGCTCAATAGCGGGAGGCGTTCCAGATACGCAGTATTTT
CDR3 protein: CASSIAGGVPDTQYF

J gene: TRBJ1-3
clone size: -
V gene: TRBV7-2
D gene: -
CDR3 DNA: TGTGCCAGCAGCTTAGTCGGCACCTCTGGAAACACCATATATTTT
CDR3 protein: CASSLVGTSGNTIYF

J gene: TRBJ1-1
clone size: -
V gene: TRBV28
D gene: -
CDR3 DNA: TGTGCCAGCAGTTTAGGGGGCGGGAACACTGAAGCTTTCTTT
CDR3 protein: CASSLGGGNTEAFF

J gene: TRBJ2-2
clone size: -
V gene: TRBV4-1
D gene: -
CDR3 DNA: TGCGCCAGCAGCCCCTACGGGATCTCCGGGGAGCTGTTTTTT
CDR3 protein: CASSPYGISGELFF

J gene: TRBJ2-7
clone size: -
V gene: TRBV7-6
D gene: TRBD1
CDR3 DNA: TGTGCCAGCAGCTTAGGGGACAGGTTCCTTTACGAGCAGTACTTC
CDR3 protein: CASSLGDRFLYEQYF

J gene: TRBJ1-2
clone size: -
V gene: TRBV5-1
D gene: -
CDR3 DNA: TGCGCCAGCAGCTTGCCTCTAGACGGTAGGAGCTACACCTTC
CDR3 protein: CASSLPLDGRSYTF

J gene: TRBJ2-3
clone size: -
V gene: TRBV2
D gene: -
CDR3 DNA: TGTGCCAGCAACTCCCTTGGTTCGACAGATACGCAGTATTTT
CDR3 protein: CASNSLGSTDTQYF

J gene: TRBJ1-2
clone size: -
V gene: TRBV11-2
D gene: -
CDR3 DNA: TGTGCCAGCAGCTTAGCGCATTCCGGGACCAAGGGTGGCTACACCTTC
CDR3 protein: CASSLAHSGTKGGYTF

J gene: TRBJ1-6
clone size: once
V gene: TRBV5-1
D gene: -
CDR3 DNA: TGCGCCAGCAGCTTGGAGAGCTCCTATAATTCACCCCTCCACTTT
CDR3 protein: CASSLESSYNSPLHF

J gene: TRBJ2-7
clone size: -
V gene: TRBV5-1
D gene: -
CDR3 DNA: TGCGCCAGCAGCTTGGGTGGGTACGAGCAGTACTTC
CDR3 protein: CASSLGGYEQYF

J gene: TRBJ1-4
clone size: -
V gene: TRBV30
D gene: TRBD1
CDR3 DNA: TGTGCCTGGAGTCCGGGACAGCTTAATGAAAAACTGTTTTTT
CDR3 protein: CAWSPGQLNEKLFF

J gene: TRBJ2-5
clone size: -
V gene: TRBV11-2
D gene: -
CDR3 DNA: TGTGCCAGCAGCCGTAGGACTTCGCAAGAGACCCAGTACTTC
CDR3 protein: CASSRRTSQETQYF

J gene: TRBJ1-5
clone size: -
V gene: TRBV7-9
D gene: -
CDR3 DNA: TGTGCCAGCAGCTTAGATACAGGGTCGAATCAGCCCCAGCATTTT
CDR3 protein: CASSLDTGSNQPQHF

J gene: TRBJ2-5
clone size: -
V gene: TRBV29-1
D gene: -
CDR3 DNA: TGCAGCGTTGCGGTAGGGGCCCCGGGGGAGACCCAGTACTTC
CDR3 protein: CSVAVGAPGETQYF

J gene: TRBJ2-3
clone size: -
V gene: TRBV5-6
D gene: -
CDR3 DNA: TGTGCCAGCAGCTTGGGTGGGGTGTATACGCAGTATTTT
CDR3 protein: CASSLGGVYTQYF

J gene: TRBJ2-7
clone size: -
V gene: TRBV4-2
D gene: -
CDR3 DNA: TGTGCCAGCAGCCAAGACCGGGGGAGCAGGGTGGGCAACGAGCAGTACTTC
CDR3 protein: CASSQDRGSRVGNEQYF

J gene: TRBJ1-2
clone size: -
V gene: TRBV7-8
D gene: -
CDR3 DNA: TGTGCCAGCAGCACCCGTAATTTCTATGGCTACACCTTC
CDR3 protein: CASSTRNFYGYTF